Listed below are T cell receptor beta chains from one sample, sequenced in a study of OX40 agonist ivuxolimab in advanced cancers. Repertoires were generated with immunoSEQ multiplex PCR, while TCRdb's copy carries only in-frame clones and drops some. The sample records approximately 49,000 clones, around four fifths being singletons. This specimen consisted of CD4+ or CD8+ T cells sorted from blood, obtained in a trial of the OX40 agonist ivuxolimab. Receptors originate from an adult with an advanced solid tumor such as melanoma, head and neck, liver or kidney cancer. Both conserved end residues are part of each CDR3. The D gene is left open where the match is weak. Clone size, where shown, is once, few, many, or a class for clones that have expanded.

CASSDKNTGELFF	TGTGCCAGCAGCGACAAAAACACCGGGGAGCTGTTTTTT	NA	NA	TRBV27	TRBJ2-2
CAISESGQTPNTGELFF	TGTGCCATCAGTGAGTCGGGACAGACGCCGAACACCGGGGAGCTGTTTTTT	NA	TRBD1	TRBV10-3	TRBJ2-2
CASSPGGSPNYGYTF	TGTGCCAGCAGCCCTGGTGGCAGCCCTAACTATGGCTACACCTTC	NA	NA	TRBV11-2	TRBJ1-2
CASSAWDSSYNEQFF	TGTGCCAGCAGCGCATGGGACAGTTCCTACAATGAGCAGTTCTTC	NA	TRBD1	TRBV13	TRBJ2-1
CASSAGTDQYF	TGTGCCAGCAGCGCAGGGACGGACCAGTACTTC	NA	NA	TRBV5-4	TRBJ2-5
CASSIDGNTEAFF	TGTGCCAGCAGCATCGACGGGAACACTGAAGCTTTCTTT	NA	NA	TRBV9	TRBJ1-1
CASREGGTNEQYF	TGTGCCAGCAGAGAAGGGGGGACCAACGAGCAGTACTTC	NA	NA	TRBV6-1	TRBJ2-7
CATPPLRTPVSYEQYF	TGTGCCACCCCTCCGTTACGGACTCCCGTCTCCTACGAGCAGTACTTC	NA	NA	TRBV2	TRBJ2-7
CASTRSTTGANVLTF	TGTGCCAGCACGCGGAGCACCACTGGGGCCAACGTCCTGACTTTC	NA	NA	TRBV18	TRBJ2-6
CSASGSYNEQFF	TGCAGCGCCTCAGGGTCCTACAATGAGCAGTTCTTC	NA	NA	TRBV29-1	TRBJ2-1
CASSLLINTDTQYF	TGTGCCAGCAGCCTATTGATCAACACAGATACGCAGTATTTT	NA	NA	TRBV5-6	TRBJ2-3
CASSRPGQGTEKLFF	TGTGCCAGCAGCCGACCGGGACAGGGGACTGAAAAACTGTTTTTT	NA	TRBD1	TRBV7-9	TRBJ1-4
CASSPISGSPYNEQFF	TGTGCCAGCAGCCCTATATCGGGCTCGCCGTACAATGAGCAGTTCTTC	NA	NA	TRBV7-9	TRBJ2-1
CASSQGQFYEQYF	TGCGCCAGCAGCCAGGGACAGTTCTACGAGCAGTACTTC	NA	TRBD1	TRBV4-3	TRBJ2-7
CASSVVAGGVTDTQYF	TGTGCCAGCAGCGTAGTGGCGGGAGGGGTGACAGATACGCAGTATTTT	NA	TRBD2	TRBV9	TRBJ2-3
CASSQEGTSLYGYTF	TGCGCCAGCAGCCAAGAGGGTACCAGCCTCTATGGCTACACCTTC	NA	NA	TRBV4-3	TRBJ1-2
CASSEGQGPYNEQFF	TGTGCCAGCAGCGAGGGGCAGGGTCCCTACAATGAGCAGTTCTTC	NA	NA	TRBV5-6	TRBJ2-1
CASIEDLTTEAFF	TGTGCCAGTATAGAGGACCTTACCACTGAAGCTTTCTTT	NA	NA	TRBV19	TRBJ1-1
CASSSMDRVSGNTIYF	TGCGCCAGCAGCTCAATGGACAGGGTCTCCGGAAACACCATATATTTT	few	TRBD1	TRBV5-1	TRBJ1-3
CASSFGSLSWDTEAFF	TGTGCCAGCAGCTTTGGTTCCCTATCGTGGGACACTGAAGCTTTCTTT	NA	NA	TRBV5-4	TRBJ1-1
CASSFVNRAYGYTF	TGTGCCAGCAGCTTCGTGAACCGGGCCTATGGCTACACCTTC	NA	NA	TRBV7-9	TRBJ1-2
CASSLRGDPQETQYF	TGTGCCAGCAGCTTAAGGGGGGACCCCCAAGAGACCCAGTACTTC	NA	NA	TRBV7-9	TRBJ2-5
CAWIEIEAFF	TGTGCCTGGATCGAGATTGAAGCTTTCTTT	NA	NA	TRBV30	TRBJ1-1
CASSLYRLQGAGGYTF	TGTGCCAGCAGTTTATATAGACTACAGGGTGCCGGGGGCTACACCTTC	NA	NA	TRBV6-5	TRBJ1-2
CASSLSNRGSYEQYF	TGTGCCAGCAGTTTAAGTAACCGGGGCTCCTACGAGCAGTACTTC	NA	NA	TRBV27	TRBJ2-7
CASSYSAKGPYEQYF	TGTGCCAGCAGTTACTCGGCAAAGGGCCCCTACGAGCAGTACTTC	NA	NA	TRBV6-5	TRBJ2-7
CASSSALVTTDTQYF	TGTGCCAGCAGCTCCGCCCTCGTTACCACAGATACGCAGTATTTT	NA	NA	TRBV7-9	TRBJ2-3
CASSLWGRGTGELFF	TGTGCCAGCAGTTTATGGGGGAGGGGTACCGGGGAGCTGTTTTTT	NA	TRBD2	TRBV28	TRBJ2-2
CASSAGQGYEQYF	TGTGCCAGTAGTGCCGGACAGGGGTACGAGCAGTACTTC	NA	TRBD1	TRBV19	TRBJ2-7
CASSTLLYEQYF	TGTGCCAGCAGCACCCTACTATACGAGCAGTACTTC	NA	NA	TRBV5-6	TRBJ2-7
CASSLLALDRALGNTIYF	TGTGCCAGCAGCTTATTAGCGCTGGACAGGGCCCTGGGAAACACCATATATTTT	NA	TRBD1	TRBV7-9	TRBJ1-3
CASSGTGINSPLHF	TGTGCCAGCAGCGGTACAGGGATTAATTCACCCCTCCACTTT	NA	NA	TRBV9	TRBJ1-6
CASPRVLRFVTQYF	TGTGCCAGTCCTCGGGTATTAAGGTTTGTGACCCAGTACTTC	NA	NA	TRBV19	TRBJ2-5
CASSQGQAYEQYF	TGCGCCAGCAGCCAAGGTCAGGCCTACGAGCAGTACTTC	NA	NA	TRBV4-1	TRBJ2-7
CASSLVGGADTQYF	TGTGCCAGCAGCTTAGTCGGGGGCGCCGATACGCAGTATTTT	NA	NA	TRBV7-9	TRBJ2-3
CASSLADRGSSLNSPLHF	TGCGCCAGCAGCTTGGCCGACAGGGGGTCCTCTCTTAATTCACCCCTCCACTTT	NA	TRBD1	TRBV5-1	TRBJ1-6
CASSETDTGELFF	TGTGCCAGCAGTGAGACAGACACCGGGGAGCTGTTTTTT	NA	NA	TRBV6-4	TRBJ2-2
CASSQRALGTDTQYF	TGTGCCAGCAGCCAGCGGGCGTTAGGCACAGATACGCAGTATTTT	NA	NA	TRBV6-5	TRBJ2-3
CASSQERHNEKLFF	TGCGCCAGCAGCCAGGAGAGACATAATGAAAAACTGTTTTTT	NA	NA	TRBV4-1	TRBJ1-4
CASRDDRWGLSTEAFF	TGCGCCAGCAGAGACGACAGGTGGGGACTCTCCACTGAAGCTTTCTTT	NA	NA	TRBV10-1	TRBJ1-1
CALPLTAHNEQFF	TGTGCCCTCCCTCTAACAGCCCACAATGAGCAGTTCTTC	NA	NA	TRBV7-9	TRBJ2-1
CASSLNQGWDGYTF	TGTGCCAGCAGTTTAAATCAGGGGTGGGATGGCTACACCTTC	few	NA	TRBV27	TRBJ1-2
CASRPGGLGSNQPQHF	TGTGCCAGCAGACCCGGGGGATTGGGTAGCAATCAGCCCCAGCATTTT	once	NA	TRBV27	TRBJ1-5
CASSNHRTSSYEQYF	TGCGCCAGCAGCAACCACAGAACGAGCTCCTACGAGCAGTACTTC	NA	NA	TRBV4-1	TRBJ2-7
CASSLPLDSGFSGSYEQYF	TGTGCCAGCAGTTTACCTCTGGACAGCGGGTTCTCGGGGTCCTACGAGCAGTACTTC	NA	NA	TRBV28	TRBJ2-7
CSVSTDTQYF	TGCAGCGTTTCCACAGATACGCAGTATTTT	NA	NA	TRBV29-1	TRBJ2-3
CASSSTLSSYNEQFF	TGTGCCAGCAGTTCGACCCTTAGCTCCTACAATGAGCAGTTCTTC	NA	NA	TRBV5-6	TRBJ2-1
CASSQGEGRDYEQYF	TGCGCCAGCAGCCAAGGGGAAGGCAGGGACTACGAGCAGTACTTC	NA	NA	TRBV4-1	TRBJ2-7
CASSWGGEDNEQFF	TGTGCCAGCAGTTGGGGGGGGGAGGACAATGAGCAGTTCTTC	NA	TRBD2	TRBV27	TRBJ2-1
CASSRDRGGTDTQYF	TGTGCCAGTAGTAGGGACAGGGGGGGCACAGATACGCAGTATTTT	NA	TRBD1	TRBV19	TRBJ2-3
CASSLSTGSKLFF	TGTGCCAGCAGTTTATCGACAGGTTCAAAACTGTTTTTT	NA	NA	TRBV28	TRBJ1-4
CASSLLLAGADTQYF	TGCGCCAGCAGCTTGCTACTAGCGGGAGCGGATACGCAGTATTTT	NA	TRBD2	TRBV5-1	TRBJ2-3
CASSPRRGGSDTQYF	TGTGCCAGCAGCCCGCGACGGGGGGGGTCAGATACGCAGTATTTT	NA	TRBD2	TRBV7-9	TRBJ2-3
CASSLNPGELAIGNEQFF	TGTGCCAGCAGCTTAAATCCGGGGGAACTAGCGATTGGCAATGAGCAGTTCTTC	NA	TRBD2	TRBV7-3	TRBJ2-1
CASSLVVPMNTEAFF	TGTGCCAGCAGCTTAGTGGTTCCCATGAACACTGAAGCTTTCTTT	NA	NA	TRBV11-2	TRBJ1-1
CASSVRGGNTEAFF	TGTGCCAGCAGTGTACGCGGGGGGAACACTGAAGCTTTCTTT	NA	NA	TRBV28	TRBJ1-1
CASSWTGGGELFF	TGCGCCAGCAGCTGGACAGGAGGCGGGGAGCTGTTTTTT	NA	TRBD1	TRBV5-1	TRBJ2-2
CASSWGAGELFF	TGTGCCAGCAGTTGGGGGGCCGGGGAGCTGTTTTTT	NA	NA	TRBV7-6	TRBJ2-2